The 17 T cell receptor beta chains below were found in one sample sequenced in a study of blood T cells in healthy people across ages. Primers used in a second PCR of about 6 to 11 cycles were a sample-barcoded 5' primer and a J-beta primer mix. TCRdb called the 5' RACE reads again in MiXCR, with one record for every CDR3 protein. The sample records over 500,000 distinct CDR3 sequences, more than 45% being singletons. The sequencing sample was made of blood. The receptors were gathered from a woman aged 80 or older in good health.

The table lists this clonotype with a count of one. The chain links TRBV2 to TRBJ1-2, with 9 bases matching TRBD1. CDR3 length: 14 residues. Germline values: CDR1 SNHLY, CDR2 FYNNEI. V trimming: 6 bases; J trimming: 8 bases; junction bases outside the gene matches: 10. The CDR3 spells CASSLTGTGTGYTF. The DNA for the CDR3 is TGTGCCAGCAGCCTCACCGGGACAGGGACAGGCTACACCTTC.

There are a few counts of this clonotype. The genes are TRBV20-1 and TRBJ1-2; 7 bases agree with TRBD1. The CDR3 extends over 14 amino acids. Germline CDR1 and CDR2: DFQATT and SNEGSKA (reference sequence). V lost 2 bases to trimming and J lost 3 bases; unmatched junction nucleotides: 6. CDR3 amino acids: CSARLAGTDYGYTF. The CDR3 DNA is TGCAGTGCTAGACTTGCCGGGACAGACTATGGCTACACCTTC.

This clonotype appeared many times. V gene TRBV6-5 combines with J gene TRBJ2-1; 7 nucleotides align to TRBD2. The V gene's germline CDR1 is MNHEY and CDR2 SVGAGI. This CDR3 is built from 16 residues. V shed 3 bases, J shed 6 bases, and the junction held 11 bases outside the gene matches. The CDR3 DNA reads TGTGCCAGCAGTTATCGGGGAGGGGATACGGGCAATGAGCAGTTCTTC. Protein sequence: CASSYRGGDTGNEQFF.

The CDR3 coding sequence is TGTGCCAGCAGCGTGGAAACAAAGACTGAAGCTTTCTTT. It specifies CASSVETKTEAFF. The chain combines TRBV13 with TRBJ1-1; no firm D call. Germline values: CDR1 PRHDT, CDR2 FYEKMQ (reference sequence). V shed 5 bases and J shed 5 bases, with 12 bases lying between them. The CDR3 loop spans 13 amino acids.

The chain combines TRBV7-2 with TRBJ1-5; 8 bases align to TRBD1. Germline assignment: CDR1 SGHTA and CDR2 FQGNSA. The junction had 6 bases not matched to a gene; V was cut back by 5 bases and J by 6 bases. The CDR3 loop spans 14 amino acids. This chain's CDR3 is CASSAGGYGQPQHF. The DNA for the CDR3 is TGTGCCAGCAGCGCAGGGGGCTACGGTCAGCCCCAGCATTTT.

This clonotype was picked up a small number of times. CDR3 sequence: CASSSQGTNEKLFF. The CDR3 DNA follows: TGCGCCAGCAGCTCTCAGGGAACTAATGAAAAACTGTTTTTT. The chain combines TRBV5-1 with TRBJ1-4; D may be TRBD1 (5 bases). CDR1 and CDR2 from the germline V gene are SGHRS and YFSETQ. The length of the CDR3 is 14 residues. Trimming took off 3 bases at V and 1 base at J, with 7 bases between the two ends.

This clonotype was recorded at least ten times. The chain is built from TRBV29-1 and TRBJ2-7; D is undetermined. Germline CDR1 is SQVTM and CDR2 is ANQGSEA. Trimming left V 3 bases short and J 6 bases short, with 12 bases between. The CDR3 covers 12 residues. For the CDR3, the DNA is TGCAGCGTTGACAGCCCCTCCGGCGAGCAGTACTTC. The encoded protein is CSVDSPSGEQYF.

This chain joins TRBV29-1 and TRBJ1-5, with D hard to call. This CDR3 has 13 residues. V was trimmed by 4 bases and J by 0 bases, leaving 7 bases between them. Germline CDR1 and CDR2: SQVTM and ANQGSEA. This chain's CDR3 is CSVVLGSNQPQHF. CDR3 DNA: TGCAGCGTTGTTTTGGGTAGCAATCAGCCCCAGCATTTT.

This clonotype was seen ten or more times. CDR3 coding DNA: TGTGCCAGCAGTTATTTGACAGCCCAAGAGACCCAGTACTTC. Translated: CASSYLTAQETQYF. The V and J genes are TRBV6-5 and TRBJ2-5, with D perhaps TRBD1 (5 bases). The CDR3 has 14 residues. The germline V gene has CDR1 MNHEY and CDR2 SVGAGI. Deletions cut 3 bases from V and 1 base from J, with 9 bases between.

In this sample, this clonotype turned up many times. The CDR3 sequence: CSARAQDQETQYF. CDR3 sequence (DNA): TGCAGTGCTAGGGCCCAGGATCAGGAGACCCAGTACTTC. V is TRBV20-1 and J is TRBJ2-5; no firm D call. Germline V gives CDR1 DFQATT, CDR2 SNEGSKA (reference sequence). This CDR3 spans 13 amino acids. V was pared by 3 bases and J by 5 bases, with 13 bases between.

This clonotype was found many times. The chain links TRBV29-1 to TRBJ2-7; D may be TRBD2 (5 bases). Germline lookup yields CDR1 SQVTM and CDR2 ANQGSEA. The CDR3 is 14 residues long. Trimming cost V 6 bases and J 0 bases, with 15 bases left between them. The CDR3 loop is CSVVTSGSSYEQYF. CDR3 DNA: TGCAGCGTCGTGACATCGGGGAGCTCCTACGAGCAGTACTTC.

This clonotype was recorded once. V gene TRBV5-1 combines with J gene TRBJ2-1; 8 positions agree with TRBD2. From germline, CDR1 is SGHRS and CDR2 YFSETQ. There are 13 residues in the CDR3. The V segment lost 2 bases and the J segment 7 bases; nucleotides outside the gene matches: 2. Here the CDR3 DNA reads TGCGCCAGCAGCTTTGGCGGGGGGAATGAGCAGTTCTTC. It is translated as CASSFGGGNEQFF.

The chain joins TRBV29-1 to TRBJ2-3; D is possibly TRBD1 (7 bases). Germline V gene sequence: CDR1 SQVTM, CDR2 ANQGSEA. Trimming left V 8 bases short and J 4 bases short, with 22 bases between. CDR3 length: 15 amino acids. CDR3 loop: CSTLTGQGEADTQYF. CDR3 DNA sequence: TGCAGCACCCTCACGGGGCAGGGGGAGGCAGATACGCAGTATTTT.

This clonotype has just a few counts. V is TRBV20-1 and J is TRBJ2-1; 16 bases are a match to TRBD2. Germline loops: CDR1 DFQATT, CDR2 SNEGSKA (reference sequence). J gave up 6 bases and V 6 bases, and 14 bases lay outside the gene matches. CDR3 length: 18 amino acids. CDR3 sequence (DNA): TGCAGTGCACCCCTGGGACTAGCGGGAGGGCGCTGGAGCAATGAGCAGTTCTTC. Translated: CSAPLGLAGGRWSNEQFF.

The chain carries TRBV24-1 and TRBJ2-1; D is possibly TRBD1 (5 bases). The CDR3 loop spans 14 amino acids. CDR1 is KGHDR, CDR2 SFDVKD, per germline. V was trimmed by 6 bases and J by 0 bases, leaving 8 bases between them. CDR3 coding DNA: TGTGCCACCAGTCAGGGCAGCTCCTACAATGAGCAGTTCTTC. Protein: CATSQGSSYNEQFF.

The CDR3 nucleotides are TGCAGCGCTGGACAGACGAACACTGAAGCTTTCTTT. Its protein is CSAGQTNTEAFF. The chain employs TRBV29-1 and TRBJ1-1; the D gene is possibly TRBD1 (6 bases). CDR1 is SQVTM and CDR2 is ANQGSEA in the germline V gene. This CDR3 region has 12 residues. The V and J ends lost 7 bases and 1 base respectively, with 10 bases between them.

The chain is built from TRBV7-2 and TRBJ2-5; 8 bases are shared with TRBD1. The closer fit of TRBJ2-7 to the DNA end suggests the J call may be wrong. Looked up from germline, CDR1 is SGHTA and CDR2 is FQGNSA. The CDR3 runs to 16 residues. DNA for the CDR3: TGTGCCAGCAGCCCTTCAAGCGACAGGGGTGGAAGCGAGCAGTACTTC. Translated: CASSPSSDRGGSEQYF.